This T cell receptor (beta chain) was retrieved from a study of cytomegalovirus exposure and HLA in healthy donors. The PCR ran on 60 Vbeta and 13 Jbeta primers. Sequencing was performed with immunoSEQ multiplex PCR; in TCRdb, only in-frame clones are kept and a portion is missing. In the table there are approximately 110,000 clones, around four fifths of which are singletons. This clone has just one count. There are 14 residues in the CDR3. Trimming stripped 5 bases from V and 7 bases from J, with 15 bases between. The germline V gene encodes CDR1 PRHDT and CDR2 FYEKMQ (reference sequence). The chain joins TRBV13 to TRBJ2-1; no clear D gene. Sequenced: PBMCs. The origin of this receptor is a woman between 40 and 50 years old in good health and CMV-seropositive. The CDR3 here is CASSPLRNPNEQFF. CDR3 DNA: TGTGCCAGCAGCCCTCTGCGGAATCCGAATGAGCAGTTCTTC.